This T cell receptor beta chain was identified in a study of blood T cell repertoires in COVID-19. Overall study: Acute-phase and convalescent COVID-19 samples originated in the United States, Italy and Spain. Sources were T cells, B-cell-depleted T cells, or PBMCs; the material itself was cDNA or gDNA.

Note on this clone: The junction departs from the called germline gene at one end, perhaps through a read error.

How the authors handled the data: Reference gene primer amplification gave estimated nucleated cell counts. Libraries were prepared by immunoSEQ multiplex PCR; TCRdb keeps only in-frame clonotypes and omits some of them. V, J and clone size reflect that table, while D and trimming were determined from the DNA. The sample records a few hundred thousand clones, approximately 86% being singletons. The CDR3 contains 15 residues. Germline V CDR1 and CDR2: MDHEN, SYDVKM. The V gene is TRBV28, the J gene TRBJ2-3, with D possibly matching TRBD2 (7 bases). This TCR was sampled from a woman aged 18-35 years with acute or convalescent COVID-19. Sequences were obtained from peripheral blood. As DNA, the CDR3 is TGTGTCAGCCGTGGGGGCGGGAGAACGCGGGATACGCAGTATTTT. The encoded protein is CVSRGGGRTRDTQYF.